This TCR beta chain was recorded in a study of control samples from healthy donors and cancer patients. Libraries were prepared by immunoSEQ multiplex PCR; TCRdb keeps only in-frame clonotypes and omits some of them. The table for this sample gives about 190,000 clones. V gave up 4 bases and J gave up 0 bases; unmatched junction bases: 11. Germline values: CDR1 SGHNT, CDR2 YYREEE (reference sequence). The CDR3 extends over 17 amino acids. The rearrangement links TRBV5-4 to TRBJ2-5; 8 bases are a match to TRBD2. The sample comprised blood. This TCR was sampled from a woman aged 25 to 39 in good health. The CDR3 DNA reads TGTGCCAGCAGCCCCTCCCCCAGCGGGGGTTACCAAGAGACCCAGTACTTC. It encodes CASSPSPSGGYQETQYF. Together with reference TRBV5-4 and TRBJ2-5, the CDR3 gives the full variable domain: ETGVTQSPTHLIKTRGQQVTLRCSSQSGHNTVSWYQQALGQGPQFIFQYYREEENGRGNFPPRFSGLQFPNYSSELNVNALELDDSALYLCASSPSPSGGYQETQYFGPGTRLLVL.